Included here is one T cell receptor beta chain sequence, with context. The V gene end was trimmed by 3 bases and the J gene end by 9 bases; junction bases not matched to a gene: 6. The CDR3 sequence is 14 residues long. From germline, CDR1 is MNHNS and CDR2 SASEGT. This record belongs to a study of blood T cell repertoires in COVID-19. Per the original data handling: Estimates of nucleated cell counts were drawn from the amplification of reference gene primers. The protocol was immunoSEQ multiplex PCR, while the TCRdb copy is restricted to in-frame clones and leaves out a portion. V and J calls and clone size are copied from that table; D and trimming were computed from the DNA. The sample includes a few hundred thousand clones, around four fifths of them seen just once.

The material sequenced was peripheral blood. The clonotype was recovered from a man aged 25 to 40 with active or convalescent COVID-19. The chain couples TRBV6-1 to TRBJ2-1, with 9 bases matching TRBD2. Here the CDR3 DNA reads TGTGCCAGCAGTGAGGCGGGGACTAGCTTTGAGCAGTTCTTC. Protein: CASSEAGTSFEQFF.